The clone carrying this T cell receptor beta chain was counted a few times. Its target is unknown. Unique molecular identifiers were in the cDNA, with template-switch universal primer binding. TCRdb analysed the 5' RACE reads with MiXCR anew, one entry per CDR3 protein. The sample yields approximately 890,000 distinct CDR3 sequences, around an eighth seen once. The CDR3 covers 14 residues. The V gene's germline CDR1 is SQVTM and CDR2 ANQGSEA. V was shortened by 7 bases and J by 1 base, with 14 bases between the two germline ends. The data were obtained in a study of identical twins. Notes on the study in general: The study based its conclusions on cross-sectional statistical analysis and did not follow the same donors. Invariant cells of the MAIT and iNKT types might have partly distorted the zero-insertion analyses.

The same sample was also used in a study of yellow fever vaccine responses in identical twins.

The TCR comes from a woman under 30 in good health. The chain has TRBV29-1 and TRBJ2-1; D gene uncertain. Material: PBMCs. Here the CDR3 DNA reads TGCAGCGAAGTCAGGTTTGGGTCCTACAATGAGCAGTTCTTC. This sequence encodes CSEVRFGSYNEQFF.